The clone carrying this TCR beta chain has a handful of counts. The target antigen is unknown. In the original workflow: Individual samples carried between about 23,224 and 700,000 TCRs, with 95,638 as the median. One entry per CDR3 protein, called by TCRdb with MiXCR from the RACE reads. In this record, the V and J calls reflect TCRdb's handling and not the investigators' own analysis. Of about 82,000 distinct CDR3 sequences listed, roughly 13% were seen once; the top ten hold under 6%. In germline, CDR1 is SEHNR, CDR2 FQNEAQ (reference sequence). V was shortened by 4 bases and J by 3 bases, with 9 bases between the two germline ends. CDR3 length: 13 residues. The data derive from a study of human T cells and chemical hapten exposure. Study summary: On the upper back, patch tests were applied with 0.01% DPC and read at 6 days.

General study results and limits: Expanded TCRs formed significantly more large CDR3 similarity clusters than controls.

Time point specified: patch test 3, about 24 weeks after DPC sensitization. As to treatment: therapeutic diphenylcyclopropenone sensitization with weekly scalp DPC. Sequenced here: whole blood, sampled in connection with sensitization to the hapten diphenylcyclopropenone (DPC). The clonotype originates from a woman aged 45-59 years with alopecia areata. Some clones in this sample may be carry-over from other donors' samples. V is TRBV7-9 and J is TRBJ1-1; D ambiguous. The CDR3 loop is CASSYLLDTEAFF. The CDR3 DNA sequence: TGTGCCAGCAGCTATCTTCTGGACACTGAAGCTTTCTTT. Using reference TRBV7-9 and TRBJ1-1 for the parts outside the CDR3, the full variable domain is DTGVSQNPRHKITKRGQNVTFRCDPISEHNRLYWYRQTLGQGPEFLTYFQNEAQLEKSRLLSDRFSAERPKGSFSTLEIQRTEQGDSAMYLCASSYLLDTEAFFGQGTRLTVV.